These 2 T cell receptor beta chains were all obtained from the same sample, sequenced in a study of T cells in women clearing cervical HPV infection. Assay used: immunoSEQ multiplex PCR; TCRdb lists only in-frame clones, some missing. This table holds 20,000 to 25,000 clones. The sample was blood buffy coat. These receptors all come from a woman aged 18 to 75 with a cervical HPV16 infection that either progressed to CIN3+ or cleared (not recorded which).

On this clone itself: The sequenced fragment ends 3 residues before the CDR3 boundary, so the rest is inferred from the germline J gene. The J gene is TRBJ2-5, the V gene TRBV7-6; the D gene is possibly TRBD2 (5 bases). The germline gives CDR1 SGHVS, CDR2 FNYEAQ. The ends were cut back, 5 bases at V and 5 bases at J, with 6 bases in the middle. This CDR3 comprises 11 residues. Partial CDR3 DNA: TGTGCCAGCAGCGGCGGGGAGACC. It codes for CASSGGET. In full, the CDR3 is CASSGGETQYF.

Partial CDR3 DNA: TGCAGTGCTAGAGATTCGAGCACACTAGGGACTAGCGGGAGTGCTCAGCAAGAGACG. As protein: CSARDSSTLGTSGSAQQET. The CDR3 in its entirety is CSARDSSTLGTSGSAQQETQYF. The chain employs TRBV20-1 and TRBJ2-3, with TRBD2 matching over 14 bases. The CDR3 is cut off 3 residues early in the read; its end comes from the germline J gene. CDR3 length: 22 amino acids. From germline, CDR1 is DFQATT and CDR2 SNEGSKA (reference sequence).